This record concerns one T cell receptor (beta chain) sequence. Its antigen remains undetermined. No base quality values were provided; no much bigger clone lies one nucleotide off. From a lookup of the germline V gene, CDR1 and CDR2 are SGDLS and YYNGEE. Germline trimming: 4 bases from V, 2 bases from J; junction bases outside gene matches: 9. Measured from the cysteine to the phenylalanine, the CDR3 is 16 residues long. Here the CDR3 DNA is all that survives: 48 bases in frame from base 1. This sample is drawn from a study of blood T cell repertoires in COVID-19 (dated by TCRdb to the early 2020s). Background for the entire study: Samples from collaborators originated in the United States, Italy and Spain and spanned both the acute and convalescent phases of COVID-19. The material from the prospective study consisted of cDNA or gDNA derived from T cells, B-cell-depleted T cells, or PBMCs. The dataset comprised deeply sampled blood TCRbeta repertoires from subjects exposed to, actively infected with, or recovered from COVID-19. The repertoires were made available in a free public database intended to serve as a resource for research on the immune response to SARS-CoV-2. The samples were drawn from the first 160 participants of the ongoing ImmuneRACE study and from 1,200 or so subjects provided by 6 global collaborators. Nearly every sample came with metadata listing a de-identified subject ID, COVID-19 status, age in years and sex. Where available, HLA class I and class II types were obtained from metadata supplied by the sample provider rather than from assay-based typing. Study-wide findings and limitations: The amount of clinical and demographic metadata varied by source and participant and was provided uncurated.

TCRbeta CDR3 regions were amplified from genomic DNA using the immunoSEQ Assay, a bias-controlled multiplex PCR. In the authors' own workflow: Nucleated cell counts per sample were estimated from amplification of reference gene primers within the assay. To quantify the absolute abundance of each unique TCRbeta CDR3 rearrangement, sequence reads were collapsed and filtered. For each sample, productive Simpson clonality was calculated by taking the square root of Simpson's diversity index across productive rearrangements. Sourced from immuneACCESS, this table was stored by TCRdb with only in-frame sequences that have V and J called. A share of the clones is absent; for the studies checked, an unresolved V gene accounts for under half, and the remainder has no known explanation. V and J calls and clone size follow that table, whereas D and trimming were derived from the DNA. Here the sample has fewer than 250,000 clones; nearly 90% occur a single time. The ten top clones hold approximately 11% of the sample.

Participants in the prospective study were enrolled through a virtual design, were aged roughly 18 to 100 years, and lived in about 25 United States geographic areas. To assign participants to cohorts, the prospective study relied on clinical history that participants themselves reported in a screening survey and a study questionnaire. For ImmuneRACE Cohort 3, a participant was defined as recovered based on two consecutive negative NP/OP PCR tests, clearance by a healthcare professional, or resolution of symptoms. In the prospective study, whole blood, serum and a nasopharyngeal or oropharyngeal swab were collected from each participant by mobile phlebotomists. Additional blood draws and questionnaires over a 2-month period could optionally be provided by prospective study participants. Blood samples from the prospective study were shipped frozen or at room temperature prior to DNA extraction.

This clonotype was obtained from a man aged 30-40 years who had recovered from COVID-19. The rearranged segments are TRBV9 and TRBJ2-7, with 10 central nucleotides matching TRBD2. Source material: PBMCs or T cells enriched from blood (not recorded which). The encoded CDR3 is CASSSGYSGGTYEQYF. The sequence in DNA is TGTGCCAGCAGCTCGGGGTATAGCGGGGGGACCTACGAGCAGTACTTC.